The following is a T cell receptor (beta chain) sequence with its context. The data were obtained in a study of blood T cell repertoires in COVID-19. Study at large: Samples came from the United States, Italy and Spain, spanning acute and convalescent COVID-19.

Libraries were prepared by immunoSEQ multiplex PCR; TCRdb keeps only in-frame clonotypes and omits some of them. In the table there are more than 90,000 clones, 80% to 90% of which are singletons. Unmatched junction bases numbered 3, after V lost 3 bases and J lost 4 bases. CDR3 length: 14 residues. Germline CDR1 and CDR2: MDHEN and SYDVKM. The chain combines TRBV28 with TRBJ1-2; 9 nucleotides align to TRBD1. The sequencing sample was made of peripheral blood. This TCR was sampled from a man between 65 and 85 years old who had recovered from COVID-19. The CDR3: CASSLVTGGYGYTF. As DNA, the CDR3 is TGTGCCAGCAGTTTGGTGACAGGGGGCTATGGCTACACCTTC.